Following are 30 T cell receptor beta chains from one sample sequenced in a study of T cells expressing NK-cell markers. TCRdb processed the 5' RACE reads again and assigns one entry to each CDR3 protein, with no DNA. The sample is made up of about 120,000 distinct CDR3 sequences, and the top ten hold approximately 17% of it. Material: blood T cells: a sorted CD56 or NKG2C T cell subset, CD4+ or CD8+ T cells, or bulk PBMC T cells (not recorded which). The receptor set was obtained from a woman between 18 and 75 years old in good health.

The V call is TRBV4-3, the J call TRBJ2-7; TCRdb gives TRBD1 as the D gene, but with no DNA this cannot be confirmed. The CDR3 covers 17 residues. Per the germline V gene, CDR1 is LGHNA and CDR2 is YSLEER. The CDR3 protein is CASSQEALSGVAYEQYF.

The chain combines TRBV20-1 with TRBJ2-7; TCRdb's assignment of TRBD2 cannot be checked, as there is no DNA. The CDR3 extends over 16 amino acids. In germline, CDR1 is DFQATT, CDR2 SNEGSKA (reference sequence). CDR3 amino acids: CSARDPAGYQYGEQYF.

The chain recombines TRBV12-3 or TRBV12-4 with TRBJ1-5. This CDR3 has 17 residues. The CDR3 loop is CASSPYHSGPVHQPQHF.

The V gene is TRBV12-3 or TRBV12-4, the J gene TRBJ1-2; no DNA is available, so the TRBD1 call from TCRdb remains unchecked. The CDR3 spans 14 residues. CDR3 amino acids: CASSPRGGGDGYTF.

V is TRBV27 and J is TRBJ2-7. The CDR3 totals 16 residues. Germline V CDR1 and CDR2: MNHEY, SMNVEV (reference sequence). Here the CDR3 reads CASSLYSTGNSYEQYF.

The chain links TRBV27 to TRBJ2-3. Germline assignment: CDR1 MNHEY and CDR2 SMNVEV (reference sequence). This CDR3 is built from 13 residues. CDR3 sequence: CASRPLGPDTQYF.

The genes are TRBV11-3 and TRBJ2-1; TCRdb's D call, TRBD1, is unchecked because there is no DNA. The germline V gene has CDR1 SGHNT and CDR2 YENEEA. CDR3 size: 15 residues. This CDR3 is CASSLVRGGHNEQFF.

The rearrangement links TRBV5-4 to TRBJ1-1; TCRdb indicates TRBD1, and absent DNA this call remains unverified. CDR3 length: 15 amino acids. Germline CDR1 is SGHNT and CDR2 is YYREEE (reference sequence). The CDR3: CASSLGWGLNTEAFF.

V gene TRBV28 combines with J gene TRBJ2-1; TCRdb's assignment of TRBD2 cannot be checked, as there is no DNA. The CDR3 is 15 amino acids. Germline CDR1 and CDR2: MDHEN and SYDVKM. This chain's CDR3 is CASQLGLARGNEQFF.

The chain has TRBV12-3 or TRBV12-4 and TRBJ2-1; the D call from TCRdb, TRBD1, cannot be confirmed without DNA. CDR3 length equals 12 residues. The CDR3 sequence is CASIPGSREQFF.

V usage is TRBV13 and J usage is TRBJ1-1. The CDR3 runs to 14 residues. Germline loops: CDR1 PRHDT, CDR2 FYEKMQ (reference sequence). CDR3 amino acids: CASSLSLGWRAAFF.

J is TRBJ2-1 and V is TRBV4-2; TCRdb indicates TRBD1, and absent DNA this call remains unverified. Germline-derived CDR1 and CDR2 are LGHNA and YNFKEQ. This CDR3 is built from 11 residues. The CDR3 here is CASSPPGEQFF.

The gene calls are TRBV20-1 and TRBJ1-2; TCRdb calls TRBD1, which cannot be checked without DNA. This CDR3 has 17 amino acids. Germline V gives CDR1 DFQATT, CDR2 SNEGSKA (reference sequence). The CDR3 loop reads CSAYLGDRSSANYGYTF.

CDR3 region: CSARDWSPDSSSGNTIYF. This sequence joins TRBV20-1 and TRBJ1-3; TCRdb picks TRBD1, but there is no DNA to check that call. CDR3 length: 18 residues. CDR1 and CDR2 from the germline V gene are DFQATT and SNEGSKA (reference sequence).

The genes are TRBV6-5 and TRBJ2-1; there is no DNA to check the TCRdb D call of TRBD1. CDR3 size: 14 residues. Germline assignment: CDR1 MNHEY and CDR2 SVGAGI. Here the CDR3 reads CASSFQGAYNEQFF.

The genes are TRBV19 and TRBJ2-2. Germline assignment: CDR1 LNHDA and CDR2 SQIVND (reference sequence). The CDR3 totals 13 residues. CDR3 sequence: CASSILQTGELFF. The variable domain in full, with the rest retrieved from reference TRBV19 and TRBJ2-2, is DGGITQSPKYLFRKEGQNVTLSCEQNLNHDAMYWYRQDPGQGLRLIYYSQIVNDFQKGDIAEGYSVSREKKESFPLTVTSAQKNPTAFYLCASSILQTGELFFGEGSRLTVL.

The chain recombines TRBV4-3 with TRBJ2-7; TCRdb's D call of TRBD2 is untestable without DNA. The CDR3 length is 15 residues. Germline-derived CDR1 and CDR2 are LGHNA and YSLEER. The CDR3 sequence: CASSEGRDGAYEQYF.

The gene calls are TRBV4-1 and TRBJ2-3; the D gene TCRdb calls, TRBD1, cannot be checked with no DNA. This CDR3 spans 14 amino acids. The germline V gene encodes CDR1 MGHRA and CDR2 YSYEKL. The CDR3 is CASSRGTGADTQYF.

The chain has TRBV19 and TRBJ2-7; as DNA is missing, the TRBD1 call by TCRdb cannot be tested. In germline, CDR1 is LNHDA, CDR2 SQIVND (reference sequence). There are 14 residues in the CDR3. The CDR3 loop reads CASSMQGSSYEQYF.

The V gene is TRBV29-1, the J gene TRBJ2-5; no DNA is available, so the TRBD1 call from TCRdb remains unchecked. CDR1 is SQVTM, CDR2 ANQGSEA, per germline. There are 12 residues in the CDR3. CDR3 sequence: CSVPGIQETQYF.

The rearrangement links TRBV2 to TRBJ2-1; TCRdb names TRBD2, which stays unverified in the absence of DNA. This CDR3 has 17 residues. Germline CDR1 reads SNHLY; CDR2 reads FYNNEI. The CDR3 here is CASSEDTGTSGEDEQFF.

The gene calls are TRBV12-3 or TRBV12-4 and TRBJ2-1. This CDR3 is 13 amino acids long. CDR3 region: CASSLMADGEQFF.

The chain joins TRBV4-3 to TRBJ1-2; TCRdb calls TRBD1, which cannot be checked without DNA. CDR1 is LGHNA, CDR2 YSLEER, per germline. The CDR3 runs to 15 residues. CDR3 amino acids: CASSQGDQGNYGYTF.

This chain links TRBV7-6 with TRBJ2-1; the D call of TRBD2 rests on TCRdb alone, since no DNA is present to check it. Per germline, CDR1 SGHVS and CDR2 FNYEAQ. The length of the CDR3 is 13 residues. The CDR3 spells CASSSDSGYEQFF.

The chain uses TRBV4-2 and TRBJ1-2; absent DNA, TCRdb's TRBD1 call cannot be checked. CDR3 length: 16 amino acids. CDR1 and CDR2 from the germline V gene are LGHNA and YNFKEQ. CDR3 loop: CASSQGTGDISYGYTF.

This chain connects TRBV27 to TRBJ2-1; checking the TCRdb D call of TRBD2 is not possible without DNA. The germline V gene encodes CDR1 MNHEY and CDR2 SMNVEV (reference sequence). The CDR3 is 15 residues long. The CDR3 reads CASSFAGGRHNEQFF.

The V call is TRBV10-3, the J call TRBJ2-7. CDR1 ENHRY and CDR2 SYGVKD come from the germline V gene. This CDR3 has 13 amino acids. The CDR3 sequence is CATWESTHYEQYF.

The chain carries TRBV28 and TRBJ2-3; TCRdb names TRBD1, which stays unverified in the absence of DNA. CDR1 and CDR2 (germline): MDHEN, SYDVKM. The CDR3 spans 14 residues. CDR3 loop: CASRFDRDTDTQYF.

V gene TRBV3-1 combines with J gene TRBJ2-3; checking the TCRdb D call of TRBD1 is not possible without DNA. CDR3 length: 19 residues. Germline CDR1 is LGHDT and CDR2 is YNNKEL (reference sequence). The CDR3 loop is CASSQVSAQAREITDTQYF.

The CDR3 protein is CASSFSSDTQYF. This sequence joins TRBV11-2 and TRBJ2-3. Germline CDR1 reads SGHAT; CDR2 reads FQNNGV. There are 12 residues in the CDR3.